The 10 T cell receptor beta chains below come from one sample, sequenced in a study of shared clonotypes between healthy human individuals. Measured with immunoSEQ multiplex PCR; TCRdb has only the in-frame clones, and not every one. The top ten clones hold approximately 1.5% of a sample with about 1 million clones, roughly 70% of them seen once. Sequencing used memory CD4+ T cells sorted from blood. Subset denoted: CD45RA-negative fraction. These receptors were obtained from a man aged 18 to 30 in good health.

V and J are TRBV28 and TRBJ1-2, with TRBD1 matching 7 bases. Trimming at V came to 6 bases and at J to 4 bases, leaving 11 bases not matched to a gene. The V gene's germline CDR1 is MDHEN and CDR2 SYDVKM. The CDR3 spans 15 residues. CDR3 protein: CASSLQPGTVYGYTF. DNA for the CDR3: TGTGCCAGCAGCCTACAACCCGGGACAGTCTATGGCTACACCTTC.

The sample holds one count of this clone. CDR3 in amino acids: CASSEGGGRTDTQYF. DNA for the CDR3: TGTGCCAGCAGTGAAGGCGGGGGCCGCACAGATACGCAGTATTTT. The V gene is TRBV6-1, the J gene TRBJ2-3; maybe TRBD2 (7 bases). The CDR3 extends over 15 amino acids. V lost 1 base and J 1 base, leaving 9 bases between the germline ends. Looked up from germline, CDR1 is MNHNS and CDR2 is SASEGT.

V usage is TRBV6-1 and J usage is TRBJ1-2; D gene unclear. Germline loops: CDR1 MNHNS, CDR2 SASEGT. The CDR3 contains 12 residues. V was shortened by 6 bases and J by 5 bases, with 10 bases between the two germline ends. CDR3 sequence: CASRGPGYGYTF. CDR3 coding DNA: TGTGCCAGCAGGGGCCCGGGGTATGGCTACACCTTC.

The V and J genes are TRBV18 and TRBJ1-1, with 9 bases lining up with TRBD1. CDR1 and CDR2 (germline): KGHSH, LQKENI. The V segment lost 3 bases and the J segment 5 bases; nucleotides outside the gene matches: 7. There are 15 residues in the CDR3. The CDR3 DNA follows: TGTGCCAGCTCACCTACAGGGGGCGCGAAAACTGAAGCTTTCTTT. As protein: CASSPTGGAKTEAFF.

A few counts support this clone. The CDR3 sequence is CASSLNFGTYNTGELFF. The CDR3 coding sequence is TGCGCCAGCAGCCTTAATTTCGGGACTTATAACACCGGGGAGCTGTTTTTT. The J gene is TRBJ2-2, the V gene TRBV4-1; tentative D call: TRBD2 (6 bases). Between the trimmed V and J ends, which lost 4 bases and 2 bases, there was a span of 17 bases. Germline V gene data show CDR1 as MGHRA and CDR2 as YSYEKL. This CDR3 contains 17 residues.

The chain uses TRBV6-5 and TRBJ1-1; the match to TRBD1 covers 8 bases. With V trimmed by 0 bases and J by 1 base, 1 base remained unmatched. The CDR3 has 15 amino acids. Germline loops: CDR1 MNHEY, CDR2 SVGAGI. This CDR3 is CASSYSTGANTEAFF. The CDR3 DNA reads TGTGCCAGCAGTTACTCGACAGGGGCGAACACTGAAGCTTTCTTT.

J is TRBJ2-2 and V is TRBV11-2; D not certain. Germline values: CDR1 SGHAT, CDR2 FQNNGV. This CDR3 contains 14 residues. V was pared by 8 bases and J by 1 base, with 11 bases between. CDR3 region: CASQFSLNTGELFF. The CDR3 nucleotides read TGTGCCAGCCAATTTAGCTTGAACACCGGGGAGCTGTTTTTT.

This chain uses TRBV5-4 with TRBJ2-7, with TRBD2 matching 16 bases. V dropped 4 bases and J dropped 6; count of bases not matched to a gene: 13. This CDR3 has 18 amino acids. Germline V lookup: CDR1 SGHNT, CDR2 YYREEE (reference sequence). The CDR3 loop is CASSPGTSGGAVIGEQYF. CDR3 DNA: TGTGCCAGCAGCCCTGGGACTAGCGGGGGGGCTGTGATAGGCGAGCAGTACTTC.

To note about this clone: A much larger clone differs by one base, so this may be a read error. The V and J genes are TRBV6-5 and TRBJ2-7; D unclear. The CDR3 is made up of 11 amino acids. Trimming took 6 bases from V and 3 from J, leaving 6 bases between them. CDR1 and CDR2 (germline): MNHEY, SVGAGI. CDR3 amino acids: CASSQSYEQYF. CDR3 bases: TGTGCCAGCAGCCAAAGCTACGAGCAGTACTTC.

The chain has TRBV7-2 and TRBJ2-1; 9 nucleotides line up with TRBD2. The germline gives CDR1 SGHTA, CDR2 FQGNSA. This CDR3 is 15 amino acids long. Losses at the gene ends were 1 base for V and 6 bases for J; bases not matched to a gene: 4. The DNA for the CDR3 is TGTGCCAGCAGCTTAGACGTACTAGCGGGCAATGAGCAGTTCTTC. Its translation is CASSLDVLAGNEQFF.